One sample yielded the 23 T cell receptor beta chains listed below, sequenced in a study of blood T cell repertoires in COVID-19. The protocol was immunoSEQ multiplex PCR, while the TCRdb copy is restricted to in-frame clones and leaves out a portion. The data contain about 140,000 clones, over 65% of them singletons. Sequencing was done on a sample of peripheral blood. These TCRs come from a man aged 50-59 years with acute or convalescent COVID-19.

V and J are TRBV27 and TRBJ1-5; the D gene is possibly TRBD1 (5 bases). CDR1 and CDR2 (germline): MNHEY, SMNVEV (reference sequence). V lost 3 bases and J 3 bases, leaving 9 bases between the germline ends. This CDR3 has 14 residues. CDR3 nucleotide sequence: TGTGCCAGCAGTTTTAGGGGCCTCAATCAGCCCCAGCATTTT. This translates into CASSFRGLNQPQHF.

Remarks on this clone: The DNA is omitted, as the CDR3 cannot be located on it reliably, and the CDR3 follows TCRdb's listing. The J gene is TRBJ1-4, the V gene TRBV21-1; TRBD1 reflects the table's D call only, with no check against the DNA. TRBV21-1 is an annotated pseudogene. Counting both end residues, the CDR3 totals 15 amino acids. This CDR3 is CASRVGTGTLVGLFF.

This sequence joins TRBV5-1 and TRBJ2-2, with a weak D call TRBD2 (5 bases). V was shortened by 0 bases and J by 1 base, with 16 bases between the two germline ends. The germline V gene encodes CDR1 SGHRS and CDR2 YFSETQ. This CDR3 is built from 18 residues. This CDR3 is CASSLGVTPGKNTGELFF. The CDR3 DNA reads TGCGCCAGCAGCTTGGGGGTCACACCGGGAAAGAACACCGGGGAGCTGTTTTTT.

This sequence joins TRBV5-1 and TRBJ2-3; D is uncertain. Germline V CDR1 and CDR2: SGHRS, YFSETQ. The CDR3 is 20 amino acids. Trimming removed 0 bases at V and 0 bases at J, with 23 bases between. The CDR3 spells CASSLGYPPNRLPSTDTQYF. The CDR3 region has the DNA TGCGCCAGCAGCTTGGGGTACCCTCCTAATCGTCTCCCTAGCACAGATACGCAGTATTTT.

The chain recombines TRBV12-2 with TRBJ1-4; TRBD1, the table's D call, was not compared with the DNA. TRBV12-2 is deemed a pseudogene. The CDR3 is 16 amino acids. CDR3 sequence (DNA): TGTGCAAGTCTCCCCCCATCCGGGACAGCTAATGAAAAACTGTTTTTT. Translating it yields CASLPPSGTANEKLFF.

This chain joins TRBV11-2 and TRBJ2-1; TRBD1 matches 7 bases. With 3 bases clipped from V and 6 bases from J, the junction kept 8 bases outside the gene matches. Germline CDR1 reads SGHAT; CDR2 reads FQNNGV. This CDR3 has 15 amino acids. Written as DNA, the CDR3 is TGTGCCAGCAGCTTGGGGTCCGGGACAGTCAATGAGCAGTTCTTC. It specifies CASSLGSGTVNEQFF.

V and J are TRBV7-6 and TRBJ2-1; 9 bases align to TRBD2. V shed 4 bases and J 0 bases; nucleotides not matched to a gene: 7. Germline V CDR1 and CDR2: SGHVS, FNYEAQ. The length of the CDR3 is 17 residues. The CDR3 loop reads CASSSGLAFRSYNEQFF. The CDR3 DNA reads as TGTGCCAGCAGCTCGGGACTAGCTTTTCGCTCCTACAATGAGCAGTTCTTC.

V gene TRBV25-1 combines with J gene TRBJ2-5; 9 bases are shared with TRBD1. CDR1 and CDR2 (germline): MGHDK, SYGVNS. The length of the CDR3 is 13 residues. The V and J ends lost 8 bases and 5 bases, in that order; junction bases with no gene match: 6. The CDR3 bases are TGTGCCAGCCGAGACAGGGGGTATGAGACCCAGTACTTC. Its translation is CASRDRGYETQYF.

The V gene is TRBV7-8, the J gene TRBJ1-3; D might be TRBD1 (6 bases). Trimming stripped 5 bases from V and 2 bases from J, with 13 bases between. CDR1 is SGHVS and CDR2 is FQNEAQ in the germline V gene. This CDR3 has 15 amino acids. The chain's CDR3 is CASSTRAGAGNTIYF. The CDR3, as DNA: TGTGCCAGCAGCACCCGGGCAGGGGCTGGAAACACCATATATTTT. Full variable domain (missing parts from reference TRBV7-8 and TRBJ1-3): GAGVSQSPRYKVAKRGQDVALRCDPISGHVSLFWYQQALGQGPEFLTYFQNEAQLDKSGLPSDRFFAERPEGSVSTLKIQRTQQEDSAVYLCASSTRAGAGNTIYFGEGSWLTVV.

The chain uses TRBV18 and TRBJ1-2, with TRBD1 matching 9 bases. The CDR3 is 14 residues long. With V trimmed by 4 bases and J by 7 bases, 7 bases remained unmatched. Per germline, CDR1 KGHSH and CDR2 LQKENI. This CDR3 is CASSLADRGSGYTF. CDR3 bases: TGTGCCAGCTCACTGGCGGACAGGGGATCTGGCTACACCTTC.

V is TRBV7-2 and J is TRBJ1-2; 10 bases fit TRBD1. The CDR3 consists of 19 residues. Germline V lookup: CDR1 SGHTA, CDR2 FQGNSA. V was clipped by 1 base and J by 4 bases; unmatched bases: 15. In DNA form, the CDR3 reads TGTGCCAGCAGCTTAGATTCCGGGACAGGGGCATCAGTTACCTATGGCTACACCTTC. This sequence encodes CASSLDSGTGASVTYGYTF.

The rearrangement links TRBV5-1 to TRBJ2-5; perhaps TRBD1 as D (5 bases). Germline loops: CDR1 SGHRS, CDR2 YFSETQ. Trimming took off 2 bases at V and 1 base at J, with 9 bases between the two ends. The CDR3 covers 14 residues. As DNA, the CDR3 is TGCGCCAGCAGCTTTCGCGACAGCCAAGAGACCCAGTACTTC. Its protein product is CASSFRDSQETQYF.

The chain has TRBV11-2 and TRBJ2-3; 10 nucleotides line up with TRBD2. Trimming took 6 bases from V and 4 from J; bases not matched to a gene: 4. This CDR3 is 14 amino acids long. Germline V gene data show CDR1 as SGHAT and CDR2 as FQNNGV. CDR3 loop: CASRSGGAADTQYF. CDR3 nucleotides: TGTGCCAGCAGGAGCGGGGGGGCCGCAGATACGCAGTATTTT.

This sequence joins TRBV7-9 and TRBJ2-3; D might be TRBD2 (7 bases). Germline-derived CDR1 and CDR2 are SEHNR and FQNEAQ (reference sequence). Deletions cut 1 base from V and 2 bases from J, with 13 bases between. The CDR3 runs to 16 residues. CDR3 sequence reads: CASSLEGGFDTDTQYF. In DNA, the CDR3 is TGTGCCAGCAGCTTAGAGGGGGGGTTTGACACAGATACGCAGTATTTT. Supplemented by reference TRBV7-9 and TRBJ2-3, the full variable domain reads DTGVSQNPRHKITKRGQNVTFRCDPISEHNRLYWYRQTLGQGPEFLTYFQNEAQLEKSRLLSDRFSAERPKGSFSTLEIQRTEQGDSAMYLCASSLEGGFDTDTQYFGPGTRLTVL.

The chain joins TRBV10-3 to TRBJ2-7; D might be TRBD2 (7 bases). V was clipped by 4 bases and J by 2 bases, with 15 bases between them. The CDR3 length is 15 residues. The germline CDR1 and CDR2 sequences are ENHRY and SYGVKD. The CDR3 region is CAISGSEGGTYEQYF. As DNA, the CDR3 is TGTGCCATCAGTGGATCTGAGGGGGGGACCTACGAGCAGTACTTC.

The table lists this clone with a few counts. Other DNA sequences in this sample translate to the same CDR3. The chain is built from TRBV30 and TRBJ2-2; D is perhaps TRBD2 (7 bases). Germline V gene sequence: CDR1 GTSNPN, CDR2 SVGIG (reference sequence). The CDR3 is 15 amino acids. The ends were cut back, 0 bases at V and 4 bases at J, with 12 bases in the middle. The CDR3 DNA reads as TGTGCCTGGAGTGTAGCCGGGGGGCTCACCGGGGAGCTGTTTTTT. Translated: CAWSVAGGLTGELFF.

CDR3: CASSPRLVGEQFF. The DNA for the CDR3 is TGTGCCAGCAGCCCCCGACTAGTAGGCGAGCAGTTCTTC. The J gene is TRBJ2-1, the V gene TRBV11-3, with a tentative D call TRBD2 (6 bases). Germline CDR1 reads SGHNT; CDR2 reads YENEEA. The CDR3 is 13 residues long. V gave up 5 bases and J gave up 10 bases, with 15 bases separating them.

This chain uses TRBV2 with TRBJ2-1; perhaps TRBD2 as D (6 bases). The CDR3 totals 14 residues. V dropped 4 bases and J dropped 6 bases, with 13 bases sitting between them. CDR1 is SNHLY and CDR2 is FYNNEI in the germline V gene. CDR3 DNA: TGTGCCAGCAGTGGTGTAGGAGGGCTCAATGAGCAGTTCTTC. This codes for CASSGVGGLNEQFF.

The V call is TRBV9, the J call TRBJ1-2, with TRBD1 identical over 7 bases. The ends lost 4 bases at V and 7 bases at J; junction bases unmatched: 10. This CDR3 has 14 amino acids. The germline V gene encodes CDR1 SGDLS and CDR2 YYNGEE. CDR3 protein: CASSNTPTGSGYTF. DNA of the CDR3: TGTGCCAGCAGCAACACTCCGACAGGGAGTGGCTACACCTTC.

This chain connects TRBV11-2 to TRBJ1-3; D perhaps matches TRBD1 (6 bases). This CDR3 is built from 11 residues. The V gene's germline CDR1 is SGHAT and CDR2 FQNNGV. V lost 5 bases, J lost 7 bases, and 6 bases lay in between. The CDR3 bases are TGTGCCAGCAGCCAGGGGAACACCATATATTTT. Its protein product is CASSQGNTIYF.

The chain carries TRBV7-9 and TRBJ1-6; a weak D match, TRBD1 (6 bases). The germline V gene has CDR1 SEHNR and CDR2 FQNEAQ (reference sequence). This CDR3 has 16 residues. V was trimmed by 7 bases and J by 2 bases, leaving 15 bases between them. Written as DNA, the CDR3 is TGTGCCAGCACCTTCCTCACAGGGCCCTATAATTCACCCCTCCACTTT. Protein: CASTFLTGPYNSPLHF. Looking up the rest from reference TRBV7-9 and TRBJ1-6 gives the full variable domain: DTGVSQNPRHKITKRGQNVTFRCDPISEHNRLYWYRQTLGQGPEFLTYFQNEAQLEKSRLLSDRFSAERPKGSFSTLEIQRTEQGDSAMYLCASTFLTGPYNSPLHFGNGTRLTVT.

V and J are TRBV15 and TRBJ2-3; 9 positions match TRBD2. Looked up from germline, CDR1 is LNHNV and CDR2 is YYDKDF (reference sequence). V was clipped by 5 bases and J by 4 bases; unmatched bases: 4. The CDR3 consists of 14 residues. The CDR3 here is CATSRGLASDTQYF. CDR3 in DNA: TGTGCCACCAGCCGCGGACTAGCGTCAGATACGCAGTATTTT.

The chain is built from TRBV6-4 and TRBJ1-3, with a tentative D call TRBD1 (6 bases). Trimming removed 5 bases at V and 2 bases at J, with 16 bases between. This CDR3 has 16 amino acids. CDR1 MRHNA and CDR2 SNTAGT come from the germline V gene. The CDR3 region has the DNA TGTGCCAGCAGTAAACCAGGGGTGGGAGCTGGAAACACCATATATTTT. Translated: CASSKPGVGAGNTIYF.